This T cell receptor (beta chain) was observed in a study of shared clonotypes between healthy human individuals. Study overall: Three plates were used per donor for CD4 naive, three for CD4 memory, two for CD8 naive and one for CD8 memory.

The data were produced by immunoSEQ multiplex PCR, yet TCRdb's version contains in-frame clones alone and is incomplete. The data hold 900,000 to 1,200,000 clones, with around 78% observed a single time. Material for sequencing was memory CD4+ T cells from PBMCs. The subset is: CD45RA-negative fraction. This sequence originates from a man aged 18 to 30 in good health. Some clones in this sample may be carry-over from other donors' samples.

CDR3 nucleotides: TGTGCCAGCAGTCGCTCGGGGGGTTTCGGCTATGGCTACACCTTC. It specifies CASSRSGGFGYGYTF. The chain carries TRBV6-1 and TRBJ1-2; maybe TRBD1 (5 bases). Trimming took off 5 bases at V and 4 bases at J, with 17 bases between the two ends. Germline V gives CDR1 MNHNS, CDR2 SASEGT. The CDR3 length is 15 residues.